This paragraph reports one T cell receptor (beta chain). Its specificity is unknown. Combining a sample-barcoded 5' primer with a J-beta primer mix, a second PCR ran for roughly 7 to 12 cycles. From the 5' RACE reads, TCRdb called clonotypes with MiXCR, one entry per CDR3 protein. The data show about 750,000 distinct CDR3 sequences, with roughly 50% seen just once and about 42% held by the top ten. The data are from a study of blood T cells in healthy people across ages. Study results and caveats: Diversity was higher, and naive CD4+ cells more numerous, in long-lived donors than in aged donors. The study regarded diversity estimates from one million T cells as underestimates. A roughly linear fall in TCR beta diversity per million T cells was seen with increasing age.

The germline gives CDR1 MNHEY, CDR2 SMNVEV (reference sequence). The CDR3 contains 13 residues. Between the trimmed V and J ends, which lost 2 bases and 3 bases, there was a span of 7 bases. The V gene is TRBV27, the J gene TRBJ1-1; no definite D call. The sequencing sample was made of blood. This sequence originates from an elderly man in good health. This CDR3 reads CASSLVAHTEAFF. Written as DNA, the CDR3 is TGTGCCAGCAGTTTAGTCGCCCACACTGAAGCTTTCTTT.